The T cell receptor beta chain described here comes from a study of T cell repertoires in cytomegalovirus infection (dated by TCRdb to 2018 to 2020). General notes on the study: Donor HLA type was relevant to the analysis, as public TCR beta signatures indicated carriage of CMV infection together with the matching HLA type.

TCRdb lists the instrument as Illumina HiSeq 1500. TCRdb reprocessed the public reads (quality trimming at Q25 with fastp, clone calling with MiXCR) and kept in-frame beta chains. Each CDR3 protein appears once, grouped with its most common genes and DNA. The sample has approximately 700,000 distinct CDR3 sequences on record, 35% to 45% of them singletons. 2.5% to 3% of the sample rests with the top ten. There are 14 amino acids in the CDR3, from cysteine to phenylalanine inclusive. Left in the record is the CDR3 DNA by itself, 42 bases read in frame from the first base. Unmatched junction bases come to 4, with V trimmed by 4 bases and J by 4 bases. The germline V gene yields MNHNS for CDR1 and SASEGT for CDR2. What the research found in general, with its limitations: Cumulative frequency of public TCR beta family members discriminated carriers of CMV infection plus the relevant HLA type in this cohort and an independent roughly 330-donor cohort. The ex vivo response was dominated by HLA-C-restricted CMV-specific TCR beta clonotypes, which also provided the single most frequent clonotype in two of eight donors.

Of note for this clonotype: No antigen is known for it. No base-level quality is on record; no much larger clone is a single base apart.

The sequenced material came from PBMCs. The receptor chain draws on TRBV6-1 and TRBJ2-3; 8 nucleotides in the junction match TRBD2. This sequence originates from a human donor in good health (CMV status not recorded). Some clones in this sample may be carry-over from other donors' samples. The DNA sequence is as follows: TGTGCCAGCAGTGCAGCGGGGGCGTCAGATACGCAGTATTTT. Translation gives CASSAAGASDTQYF.